This TCR beta chain was retrieved from a study of T cells after yellow fever vaccination. Looking at the study overall: Each low-cell-number fraction was prepared by means of SMART-Seq v4 Ultra Low Input.

MiXCR, run by TCRdb on the 5' RACE reads, gives a single entry per CDR3 protein. The sample shows some 250,000 distinct CDR3 sequences, approximately 3.6% of them seen only once. This clonotype turned up a few times. As yet, its antigen is unknown. Study observations and caveats: The secondary T-cell response peaked on day 5, not day 15, but was weaker. Contamination of FACS-sorted repertoires by abundant clonotypes from the bulk population could occur.

The CDR3 contains 15 residues. V was cut by 6 bases and J by 7 bases, with 18 bases left in between. Germline V gene lookup returns CDR1 MDHEN and CDR2 SYDVKM. This receptor was obtained from a man aged 18-30 years who received the YFV17D yellow fever vaccine. The chain links TRBV28 to TRBJ2-2; either TRBD1 or TRBD2 may fit D (7 bases each). Here the sequenced sample was PBMCs, taken 15 days after the yellow fever booster vaccination. The CDR3 coding sequence is TGTGCCAGCAGCAGGGGGGGGTTTCCAGGCGGGGAGCTGTTTTTT. As protein: CASSRGGFPGGELFF.